One sample yielded the 2 T cell receptor beta chains listed below, sequenced in a study of OX40 agonist ivuxolimab in advanced cancers. Data came from immunoSEQ multiplex PCR; TCRdb stores just in-frame clones and leaves some out. The sample contains under 50,000 clones, approximately 84% of which appear only once. The sequencing here drew on CD4+ or CD8+ T cells sorted from blood, taken in a trial of the OX40 agonist ivuxolimab. The source of these receptors is an adult with an advanced solid tumor such as melanoma, head and neck, liver or kidney cancer.

The V gene is TRBV28, the J gene TRBJ2-3; 10 bases line up with TRBD2. This CDR3 contains 16 residues. Germline CDR1 is MDHEN and CDR2 is SYDVKM. V trimming: 2 bases; J trimming: 2 bases; junction bases outside the gene matches: 4. The CDR3 coding sequence is TGTGCCAGCAGTTTAATCCTAGCGGGGGTCACAGATACGCAGTATTTT. It codes for CASSLILAGVTDTQYF.

The V call is TRBV19, the J call TRBJ1-1; D is unresolved. V lost 3 bases and J lost 1, with 6 bases in between. CDR1 LNHDA and CDR2 SQIVND come from the germline V gene (reference sequence). The CDR3 is made up of 13 amino acids. In DNA form, the CDR3 reads TGTGCCAGTAGTATCTTCTCGAACACTGAAGCTTTCTTT. Amino acids: CASSIFSNTEAFF.